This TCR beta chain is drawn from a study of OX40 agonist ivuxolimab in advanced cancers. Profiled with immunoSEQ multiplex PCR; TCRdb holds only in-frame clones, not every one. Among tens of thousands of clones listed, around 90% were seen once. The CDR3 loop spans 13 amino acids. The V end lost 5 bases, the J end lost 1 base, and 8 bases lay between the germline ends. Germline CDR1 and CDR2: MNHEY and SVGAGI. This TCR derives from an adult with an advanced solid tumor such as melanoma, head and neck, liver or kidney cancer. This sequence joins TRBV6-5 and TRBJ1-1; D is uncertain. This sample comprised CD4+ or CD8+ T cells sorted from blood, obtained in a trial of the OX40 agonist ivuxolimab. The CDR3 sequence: CASSAGRNTEAFF. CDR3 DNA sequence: TGTGCCAGCAGTGCTGGGCGGAACACTGAAGCTTTCTTT.